The 4 T cell receptor beta chains presented below share a single source sample, sequenced in a study of TIL therapy for anti-PD-1-resistant metastatic lung cancer. Described time point: pre-treatment sample, taken before nivolumab and TIL therapy. The immunoSEQ assay was v3. Sequencing was performed with immunoSEQ multiplex PCR; in TCRdb, only in-frame clones are kept and a portion is missing. The repertoire has tens of thousands of clones, approximately 83% of them found once; the top ten carry about 5%. This sample comprised blood, obtained at baseline. The receptors come from a person aged 25-85 years with non-small cell lung cancer.

The chain carries TRBV25-1 and TRBJ2-7; D might be TRBD1 or TRBD2, each matching 5 bases. This CDR3 is built from 17 residues. CDR1 is MGHDK, CDR2 SYGVNS, per germline. The V and J ends lost 6 bases and 0 bases respectively, with 21 bases between them. CDR3 bases: TGTGCCAGCAGGAGGGGTCTAAGACAGAAAGTCTCCTACGAGCAGTACTTC. Its translation: CASRRGLRQKVSYEQYF.

The chain combines TRBV2 with TRBJ2-5; 8 bases map to TRBD1. CDR3 length: 14 residues. V shed 7 bases, J shed 5 bases, and the junction held 9 bases outside the gene matches. The germline V gene has CDR1 SNHLY and CDR2 FYNNEI. The CDR3 protein is CASNPDRVVETQYF. CDR3 bases: TGTGCCAGCAATCCGGACAGGGTTGTTGAGACCCAGTACTTC.

This chain connects TRBV11-2 to TRBJ2-7; no firm D call. Germline CDR1 and CDR2: SGHAT and FQNNGV. The CDR3 spans 15 residues. V lost 0 bases and J 2 bases, leaving 11 bases between the germline ends. The CDR3, as DNA: TGTGCCAGCAGCTTAGATTCCAGGTTAGCCTACGAGCAGTACTTC. This gives the protein CASSLDSRLAYEQYF.

This clone appeared once. The chain combines TRBV6-5 with TRBJ2-2, with 12 bases matching TRBD2. CDR1 is MNHEY and CDR2 is SVGAGI in the germline V gene. CDR3 length equals 15 residues. V was pared by 6 bases and J by 4 bases, with 3 bases of the junction left unmatched. Written as DNA, the CDR3 is TGTGCCAGCAGAAGGACTAGCGGGACCACCGGGGAGCTGTTTTTT. Amino acids: CASRRTSGTTGELFF.